Listed below are T cell receptor beta chains from one sample, sequenced in a study of T cell changes during pregnancy in multiple sclerosis. The protocol was immunoSEQ multiplex PCR, while the TCRdb copy is restricted to in-frame clones and leaves out a portion. The profile covers around 120,000 clones, with approximately 93% appearing a single time and approximately 3.7% taken by the ten largest. Material: peripheral blood, obtained after pregnancy. Receptor source: a female donor with multiple sclerosis, enrolled in a pregnancy study. The CDR3 runs from the conserved cysteine through the conserved F or W. The D gene is left open where the match is weak. The size entry is marked missing in some rows and otherwise reads once, few, many or a size class.

clone_size	d_call	v_call	cdr3_length	j_call	cdr3_aa	cdr3_nt
-	TRBD1	TRBV7-9	16	TRBJ1-5	CASSLGQGVRNQPQHF	TGTGCCAGCAGCTTAGGGCAGGGGGTTCGCAATCAGCCCCAGCATTTT
-	TRBD1	TRBV7-9	18	TRBJ2-1	CAGKTGTGGTISYNEQFF	TGTGCCGGAAAAACCGGGACAGGGGGCACAATCTCCTACAATGAGCAGTTCTTC
-	-	TRBV7-8	15	TRBJ1-3	CASSPLQGSGNTIYF	TGTGCCAGCAGCCCACTACAGGGTTCTGGAAACACCATATATTTT
once	-	TRBV13	16	TRBJ1-3	CASSFTQRVTGNTIYF	TGTGCCAGCAGCTTTACCCAGCGGGTCACTGGAAACACCATATATTTT
-	-	TRBV6-1	13	TRBJ1-2	CASSEFREGGYTF	TGTGCCAGCAGTGAATTCAGGGAGGGTGGCTACACCTTC
-	-	TRBV5-1	15	TRBJ2-5	CASSLAQGSQETQYF	TGCGCCAGCAGCTTGGCCCAGGGGAGCCAAGAGACCCAGTACTTC
-	-	TRBV21-1	20	TRBJ1-5	CASSKALVLDSPYSNQPQHF	TGTGCCAGCAGCAAAGCGCTTGTTTTGGACAGTCCCTATAGCAATCAGCCCCAGCATTTT
once	-	TRBV7-9	15	TRBJ1-2	CASSGGRWVSYGYTF	TGTGCCAGCAGTGGGGGGAGATGGGTCTCGTATGGCTACACCTTC
-	TRBD1	TRBV7-2	14	TRBJ1-4	CASSVTGDNEKLFF	TGTGCCAGCAGCGTGACAGGGGATAATGAAAAACTGTTTTTT
-	-	TRBV11-3	16	TRBJ2-2	CASSSGQGGYTGELFF	TGTGCCAGCAGCTCCGGCCAGGGGGGCTATACCGGGGAGCTGTTTTTT
-	-	TRBV4-2	13	TRBJ2-7	CASSLGQPYEQYF	TGTGCCAGCAGCCTAGGACAGCCCTACGAGCAGTACTTC
-	-	TRBV5-6	12	TRBJ1-1	CASSLGRGEAFF	TGTGCCAGCAGCTTGGGGCGGGGTGAAGCTTTCTTT
-	TRBD1	TRBV2	16	TRBJ1-5	CASSGGTGGRSQPQHF	TGTGCCAGCAGTGGGGGGACAGGGGGTAGGAGTCAGCCCCAGCATTTT
-	TRBD2	TRBV5-1	14	TRBJ2-5	CASSEAGQGETQYF	TGCGCCAGCAGCGAAGCGGGGCAGGGAGAGACCCAGTACTTC
-	TRBD1	TRBV18	16	TRBJ2-7	CASSFSKGQIDYEQYF	TGTGCCAGCTCATTCAGTAAGGGACAGATAGACTACGAGCAGTACTTC
once	-	TRBV7-7	14	TRBJ2-2	CASSHRRDTGELFF	TGTGCTAGCAGCCACAGGAGGGACACCGGGGAGCTGTTTTTT
-	TRBD1	TRBV19	15	TRBJ1-1	CASTGPGGLHTEAFF	TGTGCCAGTACGGGTCCAGGGGGCCTGCACACTGAAGCTTTCTTT
-	TRBD1	TRBV5-5	12	TRBJ2-7	CASSLEGQGQYF	TGTGCCAGCAGCTTGGAGGGACAGGGGCAGTACTTC
-	-	TRBV10-3	12	TRBJ2-7	CAIRTGSYEQYF	TGTGCCATCAGGACAGGATCCTACGAGCAGTACTTC
-	-	TRBV30	15	TRBJ1-4	CAWSVKGATNEKLFF	TGTGCCTGGAGTGTGAAGGGAGCAACTAATGAAAAACTGTTTTTT
-	-	TRBV18	13	TRBJ1-3	CASSGAAGNTIYF	TGTGCCAGCTCGGGGGCGGCGGGAAACACCATATATTTT
-	-	TRBV2	17	TRBJ2-3	CASSGEGGLSKLDTQYF	TGTGCCAGCAGTGGGGAGGGGGGGCTCTCTAAATTGGATACGCAGTATTTT
-	-	TRBV6-1	14	TRBJ2-7	CASSEEGSIYEQYF	TGTGCCAGCAGTGAGGAGGGAAGTATCTACGAGCAGTACTTC
-	TRBD1	TRBV7-6	14	TRBJ2-7	CASSPGQGTYEQYF	TGTGCCAGCAGCCCTGGACAGGGTACCTACGAGCAGTACTTC
-	-	TRBV6-5	16	TRBJ1-1	CASSYSQNRGEGEAFF	TGTGCCAGCAGTTACTCCCAAAACCGGGGAGAGGGTGAAGCTTTCTTT
-	TRBD2	TRBV18	16	TRBJ2-1	CASSTGRGGEGNEQFF	TGTGCCAGCTCAACAGGACGCGGGGGTGAGGGCAATGAGCAGTTCTTC
-	TRBD2	TRBV13	18	TRBJ2-1	CASSLGVEAGGVYNEQFF	TGTGCCAGCAGCTTAGGAGTCGAAGCGGGGGGGGTATACAATGAGCAGTTCTTC
-	TRBD1	TRBV11-2	12	TRBJ2-7	CATTGFNYEQYF	TGTGCCACGACAGGGTTTAACTACGAGCAGTACTTC
once	TRBD1	TRBV6-6	15	TRBJ1-4	CASRDRTGPNEKLFF	TGTGCCAGCAGAGATCGGACAGGTCCTAATGAAAAACTGTTTTTT
once	-	TRBV4-1	15	TRBJ1-5	CASSQAVGVSQPQHF	TGCGCCAGCAGCCAGGCTGTAGGGGTCAGCCAGCCCCAGCATTTT
-	TRBD1	TRBV18	16	TRBJ2-7	CASSPRTGANSYEQYF	TGTGCCAGCTCACCAAGGACAGGGGCAAACTCCTACGAGCAGTACTTC
once	-	TRBV6-5	13	TRBJ2-1	CASSYRTYNEQFF	TGTGCCAGCAGTTACAGGACTTACAATGAGCAGTTCTTC
-	-	TRBV7-9	16	TRBJ1-1	CASSLAPGGGSREAFF	TGTGCCAGCAGCTTAGCACCCGGGGGTGGCTCACGAGAAGCTTTCTTT
-	TRBD1	TRBV10-1	15	TRBJ2-3	CAPAGIQGVLGTQYF	TGCGCTCCAGCAGGAATTCAGGGGGTTCTTGGTACGCAGTATTTT
few	TRBD2	TRBV2	14	TRBJ2-3	CASSERGGADTQYF	TGTGCCAGCAGTGAACGGGGAGGGGCAGATACGCAGTATTTT
-	-	TRBV7-9	15	TRBJ2-5	CASGREGSPQETQYF	TGTGCCAGCGGACGGGAAGGCAGCCCTCAAGAGACCCAGTACTTC
-	-	TRBV19	17	TRBJ1-6	CASSIQATSSYNSPLHF	TGTGCCAGTAGTATTCAGGCGACGAGCTCCTATAATTCACCCCTCCACTTT